This is a list of T cell receptor beta chains from one sample in a study of cytomegalovirus exposure and HLA in healthy donors. Clones were read by immunoSEQ multiplex PCR, and TCRdb kept only the in-frame ones, dropping some. The table has around 280,000 clones, over 85% seen once. The sequenced sample consisted of PBMCs. These receptors were collected from a woman younger than 35 in good health and CMV-seronegative. CDR3s include the opening cysteine and the closing phenylalanine or tryptophan.

v_call cdr3_aa
TRBV7-8 CASSVGQEYEQYF
TRBV19 CASITTGGTEAFF
TRBV13 CASSFSQGAYGYTF
TRBV6-5 CASSKGESYEQYF
TRBV5-6 CASSWGLGDYGYTF
TRBV6-6 CASGREGTEAFF
TRBV5-1 CASSMGGTTSVEQYF
TRBV5-6 CASSPLDRTIANYGYTF
TRBV19 CASSRRGTDTQYF
TRBV7-8 CASSLGGTSYEQYF
TRBV5-1 CASSLGASGQGALYEQYF
TRBV4-1 CASSQDWDRYEQYF
TRBV6-5 CASRLVDFADTQYF
TRBV28 CASNPRAGSSYNSPLHF
TRBV7-9 CASSQRDRAAGELFF
TRBV4-2 CASSARGGADEQYF
TRBV4-2 CASSQGGSSLGYEQYF
TRBV30 CAWNGGNEKLFF
TRBV13 CASSLGADYGYTF
TRBV4-2 CASSQEGSRGNGYTF
TRBV19 CASSRMDTYEQYF
TRBV18 CASSPPKGQGRETQYF
TRBV21-1 CASSKAGGDYGYTF
TRBV10-3 CAIMGTSTEQYF
TRBV19 CASSTGQGAGSPLHF
TRBV11-2 CASSLVFWTGIGTGELFF
TRBV15 CATSRGSRTSGGQSSYEQYF
TRBV4-1 CASSQVTNQPQHF
TRBV9 CASSASGGQGDTQYF
TRBV7-2 CASSLVPSGGKETQYF
TRBV5-1 CASSLAPGEETQYF
TRBV27 CASSDSLNTEAFF
TRBV5-5 CASSLVVNTEAFF
TRBV6-6 CASSYPTGGVTGELFF
TRBV5-1 CASSLGTSGGKGFF
TRBV5-5 CASSHNDRGNYGYTF
TRBV5-1 CASSLGAGGVNTLSLANNEQFF
TRBV7-9 CASSPTMNTEAFF
TRBV19 CASSNTGTGANTEAFF
TRBV10-3 CAISGGQGRETQYF
TRBV28 CASSSSTLGDTEAFF
TRBV5-1 CASSLGTLNTGELFF
TRBV7-2 CASSLNRVYYGYTF
TRBV19 CASSIDPPGTEAFF
TRBV6-4 CASSDGLWDEQFF
TRBV9 CASTRQGNGYTF
TRBV9 CASSPGTVPSYEQYF
TRBV5-1 CASSPPTVTEGEAFF
TRBV19 CASSNPGGSDSDTQYF